The source of this TCR beta chain is a study of PD-1 blockade in mismatch repair-deficient tumors. The wider study: Patients had some twelve mismatch repair-deficient cancer types, all previously treated and progressing. Whole-study findings and limits: Tumor-resident clones, often undetectable pretreatment in blood, expanded then contracted after pembrolizumab.

Generated by immunoSEQ multiplex PCR, the TCRdb table keeps only in-frame clones and is missing some. This table holds 95,000 to 150,000 clones, around 83% found once. Concerning this clone: Its specificity is not known.

Every patient had mismatch repair deficiency by PCR or immunohistochemistry. A few pembrolizumab responders had their TCRs sequenced. This clonotype was sampled from an adult with mismatch repair-deficient cancer. Sequencing used peripheral blood, obtained 44 weeks after starting pembrolizumab.

CDR3 sequence (DNA): TGTGCCAGCAGCCGGGAAATCAAAGGGCTAAACACCATATATTTT. It specifies CASSREIKGLNTIYF. The V gene is TRBV5-6, the J gene TRBJ1-3; D gene unclear. V was cut by 4 bases and J by 6 bases, with 17 bases left in between. Germline values: CDR1 SGHDT, CDR2 YYEEEE. The CDR3 length is 15 residues.